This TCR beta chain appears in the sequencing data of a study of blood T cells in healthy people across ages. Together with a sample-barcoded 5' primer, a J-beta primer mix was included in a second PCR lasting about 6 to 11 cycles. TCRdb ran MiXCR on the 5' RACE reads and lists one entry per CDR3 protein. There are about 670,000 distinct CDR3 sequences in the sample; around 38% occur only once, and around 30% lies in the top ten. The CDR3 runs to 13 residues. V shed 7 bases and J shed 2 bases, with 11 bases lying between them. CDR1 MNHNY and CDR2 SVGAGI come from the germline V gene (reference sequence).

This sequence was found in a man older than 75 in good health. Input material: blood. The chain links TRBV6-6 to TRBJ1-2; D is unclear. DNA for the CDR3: TGTGCCAGCATTCCCAGGACGAACTATGGCTACACCTTC. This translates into CASIPRTNYGYTF.